This T cell receptor (beta chain) emerged from a study of T-cell memory formation after mild COVID-19. Study-wide results and caveats: Contracting CD4+ clones lay largely in CM and EM, with CD8+ ones residing in EMRA. From day 15 to 85, contracting clones were balanced between CD4 and CD8, whereas later expanders leaned toward CD4+.

The 5'RACE method, run with constant-segment primers, produced TCR alpha and TCR beta cDNA libraries (carrying sample barcodes and UMIs). Using its own MiXCR run on the 5' RACE reads, TCRdb lists one record per CDR3 protein. The sample comprises roughly 410,000 distinct CDR3 sequences, roughly 26% of which are singletons, and roughly 8.7% rests with the top ten. This CDR3 spans 15 amino acids. V lost 3 bases and J lost 4; bases outside the gene matches: 7. With respect to this clonotype: What it recognizes is unknown.

Input material: PBMCs or a T cell subset sorted from them (not recorded which). The receptor was isolated from an adult woman who had mild COVID-19 (a few samples of this study predate the infection). Cell type and time point are not known. V gene TRBV12-3 or TRBV12-4 combines with J gene TRBJ1-2; 8 positions match TRBD1. The CDR3 protein is CASSFEAGGTYGYTF. In DNA form, the CDR3 reads TGTGCCAGCAGTTTCGAGGCAGGGGGCACCTATGGCTACACCTTC.